This T cell receptor beta chain was captured in a study of tumor and adjacent non-tumor tissue in lung cancer. Background on the study: There were 12 adenocarcinoma, 2 squamous cell carcinoma and 1 small cell lung cancer cases.

Study results and caveats: Significantly higher TCR diversity was found in tumor than normal lung.

RNA was extracted from bulk tissue without any cell sorting. Points on this clonotype: Its matching antigen is unknown. Mismatch with germline at one junction end may stem from a read error.

CDR1 is DFQATT, CDR2 SNEGSKA, per germline (reference sequence). The CDR3 runs to 15 residues. TCRbeta libraries were built with three rounds of nested PCR, modified from ARM-PCR. MiXCR, applied by TCRdb to the multiplex PCR reads, yields one record per CDR3 protein. Of 85,000 to 100,000 distinct CDR3 sequences listed, about 70% are singletons. The origin of this receptor is a man between 60 and 70 years old with non-small cell lung cancer. Sample: lung tumor tissue. The chain is built from TRBV20-1 and TRBJ1-3; TRBD1 matches at 9 bases. CDR3 nucleotide sequence: TGCAATGCTAGTACAGGGGGCTTAGTTGGAAACACCATATATTTT. As protein: CNASTGGLVGNTIYF.